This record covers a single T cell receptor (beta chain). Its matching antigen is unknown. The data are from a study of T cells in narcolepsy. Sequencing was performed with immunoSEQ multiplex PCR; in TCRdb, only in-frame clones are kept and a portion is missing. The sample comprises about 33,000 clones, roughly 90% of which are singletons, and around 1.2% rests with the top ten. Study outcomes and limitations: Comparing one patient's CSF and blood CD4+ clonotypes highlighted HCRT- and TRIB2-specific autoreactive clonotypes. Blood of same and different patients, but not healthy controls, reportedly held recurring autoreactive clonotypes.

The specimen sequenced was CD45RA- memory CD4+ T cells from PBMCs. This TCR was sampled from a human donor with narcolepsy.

This CDR3 is CASSSARQFYGYTF. CDR3 DNA: TGTGCCAGCAGTTCCGCCCGACAGTTTTATGGCTACACCTTC. The chain is built from TRBV28 and TRBJ1-2, with D perhaps TRBD1 (5 bases). The CDR3 runs 14 residues. Per the germline V gene, CDR1 is MDHEN and CDR2 is SYDVKM. V shed 4 bases and J shed 5 bases, with 14 bases lying between them.